This passage covers 6 T cell receptor beta chains from one sample sequenced in a study of blood T cell repertoires in COVID-19 (TCRdb year 2020). Library prep was done by the immunoSEQ multiplex PCR assay. In its TCRdb copy, this immuneACCESS table keeps in-frame sequences only and misses some clones. Where compared with another copy, unresolved V genes explain less than half of these, and the others have no known cause. For this sample there are 80,000 to 100,000 clones; about 86% appear just once. Approximately 12% of the sample rests with the top ten. The specimen sequenced was peripheral blood. The receptors here all came from a woman aged 60-70 years in a cohort sampled during active or convalescent COVID-19.

This chain connects TRBV6-5 to TRBJ1-5, with D possibly matching TRBD1 (6 bases). Germline loops: CDR1 MNHEY, CDR2 SVGAGI. The V end lost 8 bases, the J end lost 7 bases, and 18 bases lay between the germline ends. The CDR3 spans 14 residues. CDR3 loop: CASGPTGFTQPQHF. The CDR3 DNA sequence: TGTGCCAGCGGCCCGACAGGCTTTACCCAGCCCCAGCATTTT.

The rearrangement uses TRBV5-6 and TRBJ2-7; TRBD2 matches 8 bases. Per the germline V gene, CDR1 is SGHDT and CDR2 is YYEEEE. J lost 7 bases, V lost 0 bases, and 6 bases had no gene match. CDR3 length: 14 amino acids. The CDR3 region has the DNA TGTGCCAGCAGCTTGGGCGGGGGGACGAGGGAGCAGTACTTC. Its translation: CASSLGGGTREQYF.

The rearrangement joins TRBV3-1 (or the pseudogene TRBV3-2) to TRBJ2-3; 11 nucleotides line up with TRBD2. CDR3 size: 17 residues. Germline CDR1 LGHDT, CDR2 YNNKEL (reference sequence). V was clipped by 0 bases and J by 5 bases; unmatched bases: 7. The CDR3 bases are TGTGCCAGCAGCCAAGATGGGCTAGCGGGGGGAGGAGATACGCAGTATTTT. It codes for CASSQDGLAGGGDTQYF.

The chain recombines TRBV19 with TRBJ2-1, with TRBD1 identical over 10 bases. This CDR3 has 18 amino acids. Germline V gene data show CDR1 as LNHDA and CDR2 as SQIVND (reference sequence). The V segment lost 2 bases and the J segment 2 bases; nucleotides outside the gene matches: 9. The CDR3 DNA sequence: TGTGCCAGTAGTATATTACCGGGACAGGGGAAACCCTACAATGAGCAGTTCTTC. It encodes CASSILPGQGKPYNEQFF.

This clone showed up just a few times. The V call is TRBV14, the J call TRBJ1-5, with D hard to call. Germline V CDR1 and CDR2: SGHDN, FVKESK. With 4 bases removed from V and 5 bases from J, the gap between germline ends came to 6 bases. The CDR3 length is 12 residues. CDR3 coding DNA: TGTGCCAGCAGCCGAGGCTATCAGCCCCAGCATTTT. It specifies CASSRGYQPQHF. Using reference TRBV14 and TRBJ1-5 for the parts outside the CDR3, the full variable domain is EAGVTQFPSHSVIEKGQTVTLRCDPISGHDNLYWYRRVMGKEIKFLLHFVKESKQDESGMPNNRFLAERTGGTYSTLKVQPAELEDSGVYFCASSRGYQPQHFGDGTRLSIL.

The rearrangement joins TRBV6-1 to TRBJ2-3; no clear D gene. With 3 bases removed from V and 6 bases from J, the gap between germline ends came to 13 bases. This CDR3 has 14 amino acids. Per the germline V gene, CDR1 is MNHNS and CDR2 is SASEGT. The DNA for the CDR3 is TGTGCCAGCAGTGATGAGAACCCTCCGGATACGCAGTATTTT. This gives the protein CASSDENPPDTQYF.